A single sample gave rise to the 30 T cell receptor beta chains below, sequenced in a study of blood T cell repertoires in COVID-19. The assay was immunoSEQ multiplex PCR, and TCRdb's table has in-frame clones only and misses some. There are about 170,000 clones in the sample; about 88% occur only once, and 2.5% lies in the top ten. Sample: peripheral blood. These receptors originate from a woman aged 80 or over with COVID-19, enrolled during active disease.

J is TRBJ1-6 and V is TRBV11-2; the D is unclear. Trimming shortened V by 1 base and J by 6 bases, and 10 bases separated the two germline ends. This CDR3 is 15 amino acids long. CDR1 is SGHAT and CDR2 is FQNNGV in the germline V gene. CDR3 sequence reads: CASSLGAGPNSPLHF. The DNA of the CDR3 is TGTGCCAGCAGCTTAGGTGCTGGGCCTAATTCACCCCTCCACTTT. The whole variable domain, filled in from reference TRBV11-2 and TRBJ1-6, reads EAGVAQSPRYKIIEKRQSVAFWCNPISGHATLYWYQQILGQGPKLLIQFQNNGVVDDSQLPKDRFSAERLKGVDSTLKIQPAKLEDSAVYLCASSLGAGPNSPLHFGNGTRLTVT.

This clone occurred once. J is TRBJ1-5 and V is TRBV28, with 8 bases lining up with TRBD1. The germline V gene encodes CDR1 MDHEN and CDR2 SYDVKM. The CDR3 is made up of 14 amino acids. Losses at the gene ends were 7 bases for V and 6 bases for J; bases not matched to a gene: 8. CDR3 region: CASIPRDRTQPQHF. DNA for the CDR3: TGTGCCAGCATCCCGAGGGACAGGACTCAGCCCCAGCATTTT.

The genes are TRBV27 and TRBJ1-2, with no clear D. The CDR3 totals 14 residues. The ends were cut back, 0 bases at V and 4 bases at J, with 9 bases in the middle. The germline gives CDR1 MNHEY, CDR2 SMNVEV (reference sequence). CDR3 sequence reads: CASSLSRPAYGYTF. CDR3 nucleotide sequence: TGTGCCAGCAGTTTATCGAGGCCGGCCTATGGCTACACCTTC.

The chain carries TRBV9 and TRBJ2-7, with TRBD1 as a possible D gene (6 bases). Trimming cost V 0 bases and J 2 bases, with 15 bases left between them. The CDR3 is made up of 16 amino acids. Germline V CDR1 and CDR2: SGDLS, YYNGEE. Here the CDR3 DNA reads TGTGCCAGCAGCGTAGCCTCAGGGACATTCCCCTACGAGCAGTACTTC. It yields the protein CASSVASGTFPYEQYF.

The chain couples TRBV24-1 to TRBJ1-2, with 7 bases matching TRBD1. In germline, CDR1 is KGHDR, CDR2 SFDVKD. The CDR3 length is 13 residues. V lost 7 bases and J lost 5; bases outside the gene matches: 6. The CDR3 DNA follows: TGTGCCACCAGAAAGGGGGCTGGATATGGCTACACCTTC. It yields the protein CATRKGAGYGYTF.

CDR3 protein: CASSWDWPSDEQFF. The CDR3 region has the DNA TGTGCCAGCAGCTGGGACTGGCCCTCCGATGAGCAGTTCTTC. V is TRBV11-1 and J is TRBJ2-1, with D tentatively TRBD2 (6 bases). V shed 4 bases and J shed 8 bases, with 15 bases lying between them. This CDR3 is 14 amino acids long. Germline lookup yields CDR1 SGHAT and CDR2 FQDESV (reference sequence). Together with reference TRBV11-1 and TRBJ2-1, the CDR3 gives the full variable domain: EAEVAQSPRYKITEKSQAVAFWCDPISGHATLYWYRQILGQGPELLVQFQDESVVDDSQLPKDRFSAERLKGVDSTLKIQPAELGDSAMYLCASSWDWPSDEQFFGPGTRLTVL.

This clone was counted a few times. DNA of the CDR3: TGTGCCAGCAGCGTAGGACTAGCGGTACCCACCGGGGAGCTGTTTTTT. Residues: CASSVGLAVPTGELFF. The genes are TRBV9 and TRBJ2-2; 9 nucleotides line up with TRBD2. The CDR3 length is 16 residues. CDR1 SGDLS and CDR2 YYNGEE come from the germline V gene. V gave up 0 bases and J gave up 4 bases; unmatched junction bases: 4.

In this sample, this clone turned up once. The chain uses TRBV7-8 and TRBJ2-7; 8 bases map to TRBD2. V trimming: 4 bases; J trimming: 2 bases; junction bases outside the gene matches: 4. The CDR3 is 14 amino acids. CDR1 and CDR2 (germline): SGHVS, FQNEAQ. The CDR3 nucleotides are TGTGCCAGCAGCTCGACTAGCGACACCTACGAGCAGTACTTC. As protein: CASSSTSDTYEQYF.

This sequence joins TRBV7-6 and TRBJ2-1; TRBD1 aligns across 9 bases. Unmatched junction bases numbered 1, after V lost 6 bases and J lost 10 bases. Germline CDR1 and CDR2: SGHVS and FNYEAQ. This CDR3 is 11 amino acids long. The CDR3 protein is CASSTGGEQFF. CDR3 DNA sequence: TGTGCCAGCAGTACAGGGGGCGAGCAGTTCTTC.

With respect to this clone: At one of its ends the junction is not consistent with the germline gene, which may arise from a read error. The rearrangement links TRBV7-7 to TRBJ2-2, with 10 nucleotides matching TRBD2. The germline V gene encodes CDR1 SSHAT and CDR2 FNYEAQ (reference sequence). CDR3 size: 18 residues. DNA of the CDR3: TGTGCTAGCAGCTTAGGAGCGGGAGGGCCATCAAACACCGGGGAGCTGTTTTTT. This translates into CASSLGAGGPSNTGELFF.

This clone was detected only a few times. The CDR3 DNA reads as TGTGCCAGCAGGGAGCAGGGGGCGATTGGCTACACCTTC. This translates into CASREQGAIGYTF. This chain connects TRBV28 to TRBJ1-2; 8 bases match TRBD1. Germline CDR1 MDHEN, CDR2 SYDVKM. This CDR3 contains 13 residues. With 6 bases clipped from V and 7 bases from J, the junction kept 7 bases outside the gene matches.

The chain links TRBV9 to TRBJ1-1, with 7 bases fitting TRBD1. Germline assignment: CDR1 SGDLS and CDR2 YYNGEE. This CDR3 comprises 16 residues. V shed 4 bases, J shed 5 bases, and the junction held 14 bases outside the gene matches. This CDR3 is CASSRRGGGLETEAFF. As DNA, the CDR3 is TGTGCCAGCAGCCGGAGAGGGGGCGGTCTGGAAACTGAAGCTTTCTTT.

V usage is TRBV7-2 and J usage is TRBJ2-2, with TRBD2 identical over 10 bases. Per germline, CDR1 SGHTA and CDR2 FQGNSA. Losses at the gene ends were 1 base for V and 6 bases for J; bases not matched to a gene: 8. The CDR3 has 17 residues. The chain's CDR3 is CASSLVAGGSWAGELFF. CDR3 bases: TGTGCCAGCAGCTTAGTAGCGGGGGGCTCGTGGGCCGGGGAGCTGTTTTTT.

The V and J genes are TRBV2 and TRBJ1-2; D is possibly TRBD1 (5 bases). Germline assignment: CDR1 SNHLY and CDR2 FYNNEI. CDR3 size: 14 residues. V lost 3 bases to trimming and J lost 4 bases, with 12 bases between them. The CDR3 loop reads CASSEAIGAYGYTF. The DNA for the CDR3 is TGTGCCAGCAGTGAGGCGATAGGGGCCTATGGCTACACCTTC.

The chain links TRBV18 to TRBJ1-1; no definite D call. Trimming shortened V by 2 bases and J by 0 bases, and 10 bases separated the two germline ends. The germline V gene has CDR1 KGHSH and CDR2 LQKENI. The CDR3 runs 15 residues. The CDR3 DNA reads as TGTGCCAGCTCACCAATTAGGGAGGTGAACACTGAAGCTTTCTTT. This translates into CASSPIREVNTEAFF.

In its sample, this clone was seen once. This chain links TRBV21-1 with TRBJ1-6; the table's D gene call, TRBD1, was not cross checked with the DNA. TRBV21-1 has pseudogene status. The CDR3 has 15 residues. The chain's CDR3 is CASSKLCRDNSPLHF. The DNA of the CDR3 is TGTGCCAGCAGCAAATTGTGCAGGGATAATTCACCCCTCCACTTT.

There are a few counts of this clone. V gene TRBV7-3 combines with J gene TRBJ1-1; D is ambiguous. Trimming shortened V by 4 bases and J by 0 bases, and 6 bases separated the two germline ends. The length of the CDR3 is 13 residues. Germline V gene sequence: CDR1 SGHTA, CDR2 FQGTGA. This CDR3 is CASSYSMNTEAFF. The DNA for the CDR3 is TGTGCCAGCAGCTATAGCATGAACACTGAAGCTTTCTTT.

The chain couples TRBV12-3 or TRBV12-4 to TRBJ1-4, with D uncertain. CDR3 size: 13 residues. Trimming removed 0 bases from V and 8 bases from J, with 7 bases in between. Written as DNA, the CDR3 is TGTGCCAGCAGTTTAGCGAGGCAGGAAAAACTGTTTTTT. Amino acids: CASSLARQEKLFF.

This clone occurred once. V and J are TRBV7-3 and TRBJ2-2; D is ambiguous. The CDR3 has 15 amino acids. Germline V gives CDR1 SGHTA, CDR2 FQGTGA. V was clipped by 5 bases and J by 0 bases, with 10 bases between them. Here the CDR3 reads CASSLSSSNTGELFF. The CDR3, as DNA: TGTGCCAGCAGCCTCTCCAGTTCGAACACCGGGGAGCTGTTTTTT.

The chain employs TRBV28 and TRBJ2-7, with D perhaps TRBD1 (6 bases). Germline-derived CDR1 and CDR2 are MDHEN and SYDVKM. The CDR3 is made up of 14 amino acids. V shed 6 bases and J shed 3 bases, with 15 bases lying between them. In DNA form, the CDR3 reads TGTGCCAGCAGCAGGGACATCAGGCTCTACGAGCAGTACTTC. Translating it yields CASSRDIRLYEQYF.

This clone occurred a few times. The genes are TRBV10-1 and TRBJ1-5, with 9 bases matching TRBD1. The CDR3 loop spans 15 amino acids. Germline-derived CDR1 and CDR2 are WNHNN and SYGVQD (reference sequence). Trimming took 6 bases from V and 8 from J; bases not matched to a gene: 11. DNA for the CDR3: TGCGCCAGCAGCGATGGGGGACAGGGCGTCGAGCCCCAGCATTTT. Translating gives CASSDGGQGVEPQHF.

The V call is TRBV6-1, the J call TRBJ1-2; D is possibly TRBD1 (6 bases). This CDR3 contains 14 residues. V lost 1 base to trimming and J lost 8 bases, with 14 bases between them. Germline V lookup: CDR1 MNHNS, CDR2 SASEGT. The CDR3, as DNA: TGTGCCAGCAGTGAAGGTCGGCCAGGGGCCGGCTACACCTTC. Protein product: CASSEGRPGAGYTF.

The CDR3 loop is CASSEVPNQPQHF. The CDR3, as DNA: TGTGCCAGCAGTGAAGTCCCAAATCAGCCCCAGCATTTT. The chain links TRBV6-1 to TRBJ1-5; D is unresolved. Germline CDR1 reads MNHNS; CDR2 reads SASEGT. V was clipped by 1 base and J by 4 bases, with 5 bases between them. The CDR3 consists of 13 residues.

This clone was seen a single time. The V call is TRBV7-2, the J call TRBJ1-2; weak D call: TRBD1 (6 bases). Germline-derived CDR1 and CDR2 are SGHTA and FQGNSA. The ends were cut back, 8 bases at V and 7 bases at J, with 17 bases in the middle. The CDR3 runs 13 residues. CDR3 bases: TGTGCCAGCGGACGAACAGGGATCGGTGGCTACACCTTC. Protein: CASGRTGIGGYTF.

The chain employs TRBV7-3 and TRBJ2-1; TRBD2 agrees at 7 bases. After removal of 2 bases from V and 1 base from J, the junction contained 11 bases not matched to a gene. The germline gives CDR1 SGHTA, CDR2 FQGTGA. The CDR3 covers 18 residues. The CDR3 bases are TGTGCCAGCAGCTTATTTGGGGGGACTATTCCATCCTACAATGAGCAGTTCTTC. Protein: CASSLFGGTIPSYNEQFF.

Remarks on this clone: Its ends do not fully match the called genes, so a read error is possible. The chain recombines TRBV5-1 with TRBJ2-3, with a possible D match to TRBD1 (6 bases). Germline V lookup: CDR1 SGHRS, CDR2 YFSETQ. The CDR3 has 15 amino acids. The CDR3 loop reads CASNLGAPSTDTQYF. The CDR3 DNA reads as TGCGCCAGCAACTTGGGGGCCCCTAGCACAGATACGCAGTATTTT.

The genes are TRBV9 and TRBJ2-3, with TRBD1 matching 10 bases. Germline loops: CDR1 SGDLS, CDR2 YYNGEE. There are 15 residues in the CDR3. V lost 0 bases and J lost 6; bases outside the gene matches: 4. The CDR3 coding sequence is TGTGCCAGCAGCGTAGGTGGGACAGGGGCGGATACGCAGTATTTT. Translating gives CASSVGGTGADTQYF.

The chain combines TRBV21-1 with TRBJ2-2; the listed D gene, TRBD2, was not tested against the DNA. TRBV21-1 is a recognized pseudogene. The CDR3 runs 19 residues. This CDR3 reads CASSPRGRDKPFGPGELFF. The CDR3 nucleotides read TGTGCCAGCAGCCCCCGGGGGAGGGACAAGCCTTTCGGACCCGGGGAGCTGTTTTTT.

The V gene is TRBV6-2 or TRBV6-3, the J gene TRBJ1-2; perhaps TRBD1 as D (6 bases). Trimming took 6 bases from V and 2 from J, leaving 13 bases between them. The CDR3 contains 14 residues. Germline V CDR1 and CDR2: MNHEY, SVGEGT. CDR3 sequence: CASSKDSKNYGYTF. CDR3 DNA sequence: TGTGCCAGCAGCAAGGACAGCAAAAACTATGGCTACACCTTC.

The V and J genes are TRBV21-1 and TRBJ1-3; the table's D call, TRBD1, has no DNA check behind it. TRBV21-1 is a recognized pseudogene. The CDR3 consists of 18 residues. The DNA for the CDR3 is TGTGCCAGCAGCAAAGGGGGGGGACAGGGGAGCTCTGGAAACACCATATATTTT. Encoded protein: CASSKGGGQGSSGNTIYF.